A selection of T cell receptor beta chains follows, all from one sample in a study of cytomegalovirus exposure and HLA in healthy donors. TCRdb keeps only in-frame clones here, not all; method: immunoSEQ multiplex PCR. The repertoire holds 150,000 to 200,000 clones, with about 75% as singletons. The specimen was PBMCs. Receptor source: a man over 45 in good health and CMV-seropositive. The CDR3 runs from the conserved cysteine through the conserved F or W. The order of the fields is D gene, clone size, V gene, J gene, CDR3 DNA, CDR3 protein. D genes are given only for firm matches. Clone size is given for some rows only: seen once, a few or many times, or a class if the clone is expanded.

.,.,TRBV5-4,TRBJ2-2,TGTGCCAGCAGCTTGGTCGGACTTTCGAACACCGGGGAGCTGTTTTTT,CASSLVGLSNTGELFF
.,.,TRBV5-1,TRBJ2-1,TGCGCCAGCAGCTTGGCCGGGGTGACAGGTGAGGGTGAGCAGTTCTTC,CASSLAGVTGEGEQFF
TRBD2,.,TRBV11-3,TRBJ2-2,TGTGCCAGCAGCTTAGCGGGGGGGGCCCCCGGGGAGCTGTTTTTT,CASSLAGGAPGELFF
.,.,TRBV20-1,TRBJ2-7,TGCAGTGCTAGAGTTGGCCACGAGCAGTACTTC,CSARVGHEQYF
.,.,TRBV5-1,TRBJ1-4,TGCGCCAGCAGCTTGGCTGGGGCAGGTAATGAAAAACTGTTTTTT,CASSLAGAGNEKLFF
TRBD2,.,TRBV5-3,TRBJ2-1,TGTGCCAGAAGGTGGACTAGCGTATACAATGAGCAGTTCTTC,CARRWTSVYNEQFF
TRBD1,.,TRBV19,TRBJ1-2,TGTGCCAGTATCCCGGGACAGGGAGGCTATGGCTACACCTTC,CASIPGQGGYGYTF
.,.,TRBV28,TRBJ2-3,TGTGCCAGCAGTTGGCCCAGCACAGATACGCAGTATTTT,CASSWPSTDTQYF
.,few,TRBV5-1,TRBJ2-3,TGCGCCAGCAGCTTGGCGGCTAGGATAGAGTTAGATACGCAGTATTTT,CASSLAARIELDTQYF
TRBD1,.,TRBV5-4,TRBJ2-7,TGTGCCAGCAGTTCCGACGTGGGACAGGGGCCCACCAGGTCGGGCGAGCAGTACTTC,CASSSDVGQGPTRSGEQYF
.,.,TRBV28,TRBJ1-1,TGTGCCAGCAGTCGTCCCGGGACAAAAGCAGCGAACACTGAAGCTTTCTTT,CASSRPGTKAANTEAFF
.,.,TRBV28,TRBJ2-7,TGTGCCAGCAGTTTACGGGAACGGCCCTACGAGCAGTACTTC,CASSLRERPYEQYF
TRBD1,.,TRBV6-6,TRBJ2-7,TGTGCCAGCAAGGGACAGGGTGCAGACGAGCAGTACTTC,CASKGQGADEQYF
TRBD1,once,TRBV4-2,TRBJ2-2,TGTGCCAGCAGCCGGACCCGGGACAGTAACACCGGGGAGCTGTTTTTT,CASSRTRDSNTGELFF
.,.,TRBV4-1,TRBJ1-4,TGCGCCAGCAGCCAAGATCGGGGGGCTAATGAAAAACTGTTTTTT,CASSQDRGANEKLFF
.,.,TRBV5-6,TRBJ1-5,TGTGCCAGCAGCTTGGGTCCCAGGGGAAATCAGCCCCAGCATTTT,CASSLGPRGNQPQHF
TRBD2,.,TRBV18,TRBJ2-1,TGTGCCAGCTCACCTTTGGGGGGGACTGAGCAGTTCTTC,CASSPLGGTEQFF
TRBD1,.,TRBV7-2,TRBJ1-3,TGTGCCAGCAGCTTAGTAGTGACAGGGGGCAAAGGAAACACCATATATTTT,CASSLVVTGGKGNTIYF
TRBD1,once,TRBV19,TRBJ1-2,TGTGCCAGTAGTCGGACAGGGGGCGCGTCTGGCGGCTACACCTTC,CASSRTGGASGGYTF
.,.,TRBV27,TRBJ2-2,TGTGCCAGCAGTCCCCTGGGGGGCGGGGGCACCGGGGAGCTGTTTTTT,CASSPLGGGGTGELFF
.,.,TRBV19,TRBJ1-1,TGTGCCAGTACCACGACAGGCCGAGAAGCTTTCTTT,CASTTTGREAFF
.,.,TRBV5-1,TRBJ2-3,TGCGTCAGCAGCTTGGCACAGGGTAGAGATACGCAGTATTTT,CVSSLAQGRDTQYF
.,few,TRBV2,TRBJ2-3,TGTGCCAGCAGGGGGGAGGTTACAGATACGCAGTATTTT,CASRGEVTDTQYF
.,.,TRBV28,TRBJ1-5,TGTGCCAGCAGTTTCGTCCCCCAGCCCCAGCATTTT,CASSFVPQPQHF
.,few,TRBV28,TRBJ1-1,TGTGCCAGCAGTTCCCTAGGAGAAATGAACACTGAAGCTTTCTTT,CASSSLGEMNTEAFF
.,.,TRBV7-9,TRBJ2-3,TGTGCCAGCAGCTTAAGCTCGCTTTTCACAGATACGCAGTATTTT,CASSLSSLFTDTQYF
TRBD1,.,TRBV5-1,TRBJ1-1,TGCGCCAGCAGCTCCCGGACAGGGGCCACTGAAGCTTTCTTT,CASSSRTGATEAFF
.,.,TRBV11-2,TRBJ2-7,TGTGCCAGCAGCTTATCGGGTGCGCTTACCTACGAGCAGTACTTC,CASSLSGALTYEQYF
TRBD1,.,TRBV6-5,TRBJ1-2,TGTGCCAGCAGAGGACAGGGGATATATGGCTACACCTTC,CASRGQGIYGYTF
.,.,TRBV9,TRBJ2-2,TGTGCCAGCAGCTTCAACCCCGGGACACAGAACACCGGGGAGCTGTTTTTT,CASSFNPGTQNTGELFF
TRBD1,.,TRBV28,TRBJ1-4,TGTGCCAGCGTTACAGGGGGTAATGAAAAACTGTTTTTT,CASVTGGNEKLFF
TRBD1,few,TRBV6-5,TRBJ1-2,TGTGCCAGCAGTTACTGGACAGGGAGTGATGGCTACACCTTC,CASSYWTGSDGYTF
TRBD1,.,TRBV4-1,TRBJ2-1,TGCGCCAGCAGCCAACCGCGCACGGGACAGGGGACAAACAATGAGCAGTTCTTC,CASSQPRTGQGTNNEQFF
.,.,TRBV27,TRBJ2-5,TGTGCCAGCAGTTTATCGCCGGGGTACCAAGAGACCCAGTACTTC,CASSLSPGYQETQYF
.,.,TRBV5-4,TRBJ2-7,TGTGCCAGCAGCCCTAGATCGTCCCCCGGCGAGCAGTACTTC,CASSPRSSPGEQYF
TRBD1,few,TRBV5-6,TRBJ1-3,TGTGCCAGCAGCTTGTGGGACAGGCGGAGTAGCACCATATATTTT,CASSLWDRRSSTIYF
.,once,TRBV6-6,TRBJ1-2,TGTGCCAGCAGTTACTCAGGGGTGGTTAACTATGGCTACACCTTC,CASSYSGVVNYGYTF
TRBD2,once,TRBV2,TRBJ2-7,TGTGCCAGCAGTGAACCTAGCGGGGGAAACGAGCAGTACTTC,CASSEPSGGNEQYF
.,.,TRBV18,TRBJ1-1,TGTGCCAGCTATCTGGGGCCCAACACTGAAGCTTTCTTT,CASYLGPNTEAFF
.,.,TRBV7-8,TRBJ1-1,TGTGCCAGCAGCTTAGCAACAGAAACTGAAGCTTTCTTT,CASSLATETEAFF
.,.,TRBV5-4,TRBJ2-3,TGTGCCAGCAGCTTGACCGGGGGAGATACGCAGTATTTT,CASSLTGGDTQYF